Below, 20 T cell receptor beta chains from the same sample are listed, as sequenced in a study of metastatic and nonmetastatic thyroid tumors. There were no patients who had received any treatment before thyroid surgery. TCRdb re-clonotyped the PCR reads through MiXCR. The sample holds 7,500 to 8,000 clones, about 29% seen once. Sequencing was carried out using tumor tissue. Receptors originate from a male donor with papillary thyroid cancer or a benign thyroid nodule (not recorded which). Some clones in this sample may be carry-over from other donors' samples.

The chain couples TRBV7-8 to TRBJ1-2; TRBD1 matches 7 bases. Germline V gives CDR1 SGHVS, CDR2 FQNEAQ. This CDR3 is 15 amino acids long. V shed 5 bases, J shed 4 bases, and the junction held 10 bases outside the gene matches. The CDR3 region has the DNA TGTGCCAGCAGCCTACAGGGGACCCTCGTCTATGGCTACACCTTC. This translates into CASSLQGTLVYGYTF. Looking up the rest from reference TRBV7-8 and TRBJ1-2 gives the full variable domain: GAGVSQSPRYKVAKRGQDVALRCDPISGHVSLFWYQQALGQGPEFLTYFQNEAQLDKSGLPSDRFFAERPEGSVSTLKIQRTQQEDSAVYLCASSLQGTLVYGYTFGSGTRLTVV.

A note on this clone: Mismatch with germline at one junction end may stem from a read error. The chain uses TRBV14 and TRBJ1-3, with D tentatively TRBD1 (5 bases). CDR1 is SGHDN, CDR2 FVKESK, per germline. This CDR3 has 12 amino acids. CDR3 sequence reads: CASSQERPGLNF. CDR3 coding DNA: TGTGCCAGCAGCCAAGAAAGACCGGGACTCAATTTT.

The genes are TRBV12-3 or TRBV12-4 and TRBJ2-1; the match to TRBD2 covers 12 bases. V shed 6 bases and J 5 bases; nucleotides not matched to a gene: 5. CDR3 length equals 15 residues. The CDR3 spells CASRLTSGGNNEQFF. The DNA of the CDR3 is TGTGCCAGCAGGCTTACTAGCGGGGGGAACAATGAGCAGTTCTTC.

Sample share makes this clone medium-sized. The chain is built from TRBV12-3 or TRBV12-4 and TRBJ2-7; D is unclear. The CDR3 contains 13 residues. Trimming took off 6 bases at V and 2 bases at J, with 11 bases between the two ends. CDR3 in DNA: TGTGCCAGCAGCTTTGAACAACCCTACGAGCAGTACTTC. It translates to CASSFEQPYEQYF.

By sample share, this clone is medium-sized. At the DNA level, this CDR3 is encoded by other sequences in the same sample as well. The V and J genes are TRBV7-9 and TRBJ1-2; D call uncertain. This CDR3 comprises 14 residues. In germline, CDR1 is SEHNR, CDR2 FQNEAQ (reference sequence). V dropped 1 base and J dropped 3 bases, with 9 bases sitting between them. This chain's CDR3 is CASSLVSGDYGYTF. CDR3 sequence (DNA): TGTGCCAGCAGCTTAGTGTCAGGAGACTATGGCTACACCTTC.

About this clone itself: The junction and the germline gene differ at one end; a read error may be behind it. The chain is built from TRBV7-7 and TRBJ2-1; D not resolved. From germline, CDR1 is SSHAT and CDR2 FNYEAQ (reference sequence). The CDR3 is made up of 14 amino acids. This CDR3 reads CASSLLGQYNEQFF. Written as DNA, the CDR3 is TGTGCTAGCAGCTTGTTGGGCCAGTACAATGAGCAGTTCTTC.

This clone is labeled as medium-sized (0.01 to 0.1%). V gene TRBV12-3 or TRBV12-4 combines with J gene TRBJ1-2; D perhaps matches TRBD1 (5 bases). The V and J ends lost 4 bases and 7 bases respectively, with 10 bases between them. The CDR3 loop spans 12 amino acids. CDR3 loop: CASSWGVFGYTF. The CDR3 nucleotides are TGTGCCAGCAGTTGGGGGGTCTTTGGCTACACCTTC.

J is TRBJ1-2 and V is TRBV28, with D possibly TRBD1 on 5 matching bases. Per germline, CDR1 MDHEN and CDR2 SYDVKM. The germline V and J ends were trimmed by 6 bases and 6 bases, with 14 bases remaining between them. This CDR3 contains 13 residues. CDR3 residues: CASSNGQRDGYTF. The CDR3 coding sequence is TGTGCCAGCAGCAACGGACAAAGGGATGGCTACACCTTC.

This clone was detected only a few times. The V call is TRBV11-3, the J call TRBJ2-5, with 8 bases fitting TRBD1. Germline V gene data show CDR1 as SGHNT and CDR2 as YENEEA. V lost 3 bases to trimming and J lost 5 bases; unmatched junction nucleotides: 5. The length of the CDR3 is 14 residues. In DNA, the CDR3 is TGTGCCAGCAGCTTCAGGGGGCCCGGGGAGACCCAGTACTTC. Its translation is CASSFRGPGETQYF. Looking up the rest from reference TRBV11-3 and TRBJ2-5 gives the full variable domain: EAGVVQSPRYKIIEKKQPVAFWCNPISGHNTLYWYLQNLGQGPELLIRYENEEAVDDSQLPKDRFSAERLKGVDSTLKIQPAELGDSAVYLCASSFRGPGETQYFGPGTRLLVL.

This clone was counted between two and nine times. The CDR3 is CASRKQGYGEAFF. The CDR3 bases are TGTGCCAGCAGAAAACAGGGGTATGGTGAAGCTTTCTTT. The V gene is TRBV6-1, the J gene TRBJ1-1, with TRBD1 matching over 7 bases. With V trimmed by 6 bases and J by 7 bases, 8 bases remained unmatched. Looked up from germline, CDR1 is MNHNS and CDR2 is SASEGT. The CDR3 contains 13 residues.

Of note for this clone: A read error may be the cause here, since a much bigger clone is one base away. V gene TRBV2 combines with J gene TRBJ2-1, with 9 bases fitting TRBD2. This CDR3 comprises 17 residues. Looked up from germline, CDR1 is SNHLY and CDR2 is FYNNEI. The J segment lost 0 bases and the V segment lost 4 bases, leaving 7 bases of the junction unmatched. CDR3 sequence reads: CASSVEREEISYNEQFF. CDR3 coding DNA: TGTGCCAGCAGTGTAGAGCGGGAGGAAATCTCCTACAATGAGCAGTTCTTC. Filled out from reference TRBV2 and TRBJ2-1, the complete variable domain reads EPEVTQTPSHQVTQMGQEVILRCVPISNHLYFYWYRQILGQKVEFLVSFYNNEISEKSEIFDDQFSVERPDGSNFTLKIRSTKLEDSAMYFCASSVEREEISYNEQFFGPGTRLTVL.

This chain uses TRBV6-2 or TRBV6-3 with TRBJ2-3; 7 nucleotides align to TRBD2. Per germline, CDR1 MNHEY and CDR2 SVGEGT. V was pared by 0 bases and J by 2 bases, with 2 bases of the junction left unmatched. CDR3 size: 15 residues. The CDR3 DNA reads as TGTGCCAGCAGTTACTCGGCGGGGGACACAGATACGCAGTATTTT. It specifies CASSYSAGDTDTQYF.

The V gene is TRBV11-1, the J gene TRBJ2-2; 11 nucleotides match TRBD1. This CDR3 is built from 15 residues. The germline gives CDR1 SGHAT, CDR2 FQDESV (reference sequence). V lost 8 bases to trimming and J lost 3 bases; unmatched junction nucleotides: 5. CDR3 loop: CASGPGQGDTGELFF. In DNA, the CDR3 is TGTGCCAGCGGTCCGGGACAGGGGGACACCGGGGAGCTGTTTTTT.

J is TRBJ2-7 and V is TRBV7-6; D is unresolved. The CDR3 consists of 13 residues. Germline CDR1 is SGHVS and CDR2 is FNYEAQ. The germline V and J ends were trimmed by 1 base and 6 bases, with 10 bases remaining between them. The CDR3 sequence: CASSLEVGREQYF. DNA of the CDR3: TGTGCCAGCAGCTTAGAGGTCGGACGCGAGCAGTACTTC.

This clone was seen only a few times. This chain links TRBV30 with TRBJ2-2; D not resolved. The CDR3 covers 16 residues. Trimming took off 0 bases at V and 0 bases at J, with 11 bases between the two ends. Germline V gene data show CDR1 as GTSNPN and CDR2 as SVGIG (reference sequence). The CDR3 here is CAWSVLNFANTGELFF. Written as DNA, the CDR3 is TGTGCCTGGAGTGTACTAAATTTCGCGAACACCGGGGAGCTGTTTTTT.

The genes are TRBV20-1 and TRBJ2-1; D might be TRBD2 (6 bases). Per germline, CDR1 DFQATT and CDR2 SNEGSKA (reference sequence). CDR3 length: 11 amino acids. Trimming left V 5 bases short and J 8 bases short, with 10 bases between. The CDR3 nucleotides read TGCAGTGCTGGGCGGGGCCATGAGCAGTTCTTC. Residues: CSAGRGHEQFF.

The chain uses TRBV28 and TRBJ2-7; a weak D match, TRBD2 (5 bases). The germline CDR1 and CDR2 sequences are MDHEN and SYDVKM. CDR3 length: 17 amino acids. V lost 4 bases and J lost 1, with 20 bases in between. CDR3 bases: TGTGCCAGCAGTTCTTCACCCTATCCCGAGGGATCCTACGAGCAGTACTTC. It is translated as CASSSSPYPEGSYEQYF.

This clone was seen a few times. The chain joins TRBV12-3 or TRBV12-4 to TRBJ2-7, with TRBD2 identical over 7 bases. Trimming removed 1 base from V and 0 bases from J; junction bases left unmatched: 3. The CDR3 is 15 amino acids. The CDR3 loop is CASSLGGGISYEQYF. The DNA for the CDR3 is TGTGCCAGCAGTTTAGGCGGGGGTATCTCCTACGAGCAGTACTTC.

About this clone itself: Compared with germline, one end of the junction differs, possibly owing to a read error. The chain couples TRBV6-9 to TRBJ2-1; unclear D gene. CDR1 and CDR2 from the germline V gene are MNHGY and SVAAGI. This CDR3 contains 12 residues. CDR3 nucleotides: TGCGCCAGCAGTGTATCGCTCAGTGAGCAGTTCTTC. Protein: CASSVSLSEQFF.

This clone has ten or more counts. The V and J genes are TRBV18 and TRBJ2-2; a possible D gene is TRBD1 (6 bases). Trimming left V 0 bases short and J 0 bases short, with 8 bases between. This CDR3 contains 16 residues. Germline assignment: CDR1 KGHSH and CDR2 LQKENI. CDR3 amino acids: CASSPPTGSNTGELFF. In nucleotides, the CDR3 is TGTGCCAGCTCACCACCGACAGGCTCGAACACCGGGGAGCTGTTTTTT.